The T cell receptor beta chain under discussion was sequenced for a study of quantifying T cell responses using KT2 cells. Whole-study context: RNA was reverse transcribed with TCR alpha and beta constant-region primers.

This clonotype was counted between two and nine times. Each cDNA got a UMI-containing oligo ligated at its 3' end. The first PCR ran about 4 cycles with an equimolar RC1.1 and RC1.2 beta primer mix. TCRdb independently ran MiXCR on the UMI-ligation and nested PCR reads; one entry per CDR3 protein. The sample shows approximately 50,000 distinct CDR3 sequences, around 10% of them seen only once. The TCR comes from a human donor. Specimen: PBMCs spiked with cells of the T cell clone KT2.

The CDR3 coding sequence is TGCAGTGCACCGGGACTTAACTATGGCTACACCTTC. The encoded protein is CSAPGLNYGYTF. The chain carries TRBV20-1 and TRBJ1-2; weak D call: TRBD1 (5 bases). The V and J ends lost 6 bases and 1 base respectively, with 9 bases between them. Germline loops: CDR1 DFQATT, CDR2 SNEGSKA (reference sequence). The length of the CDR3 is 12 residues.